This TCR beta chain is from a study of T cell responses to AZD1222 COVID-19 vaccine. Study-wide results and limits: Only a handful of AZD1222 recipients, several in all, had baseline seropositivity.

Concerning this clone: Its specificity is unknown.

Sequencing was performed with immunoSEQ multiplex PCR; in TCRdb, only in-frame clones are kept and a portion is missing. The top ten clones hold about 2.5% of a sample with 75,000 to 100,000 clones, roughly 90% of them seen once. Germline V lookup: CDR1 SGHRS, CDR2 YFSETQ. The CDR3 runs to 16 residues. The germline V and J ends were trimmed by 4 bases and 4 bases, with 18 bases remaining between them. This receptor was identified in an adult in good health. Sequenced material: peripheral blood, taken on day 0 of AZD1222 vaccination. The chain carries TRBV5-1 and TRBJ2-1; possible D gene TRBD2, 5 bases. CDR3 nucleotide sequence: TGCGCCAGCAGCCCCAGTCTCGTCGCGGGTTACAATGAGCAGTTCTTC. Its translation is CASSPSLVAGYNEQFF.